This T cell receptor (beta chain) was found in a study of cytomegalovirus exposure and HLA in healthy donors. Whole-study context: Around 81% of approximately 400 genotyped donors fell in the Caucasian-associated ancestry cluster.

The study, taken as a whole, reports: Researchers reported from a later analysis that most CMV-associated TCR beta chains appeared HLA-restricted. In vitro confirmation showed three CMV-associated chains to be CMV antigen specific. It was reportedly the case that the classifier diagnosed cytomegalovirus status with high specificity and sensitivity.

The PCR employed 60 Vbeta primers together with 13 Jbeta primers. The table came from immunoSEQ multiplex PCR; TCRdb's copy has only in-frame clones and leaves some out. The table has more than 150,000 clones, almost 85% seen once. Comment on this clone: What it binds is unknown.

This CDR3 region has 13 residues. Germline-derived CDR1 and CDR2 are SGHRS and YFSETQ. V was pared by 1 base and J by 4 bases, with 9 bases between. Material: PBMCs. This sequence was found in a boy between 2 and 10 years old in good health and CMV-seronegative. The rearrangement uses TRBV5-1 and TRBJ2-7; D uncertain. DNA for the CDR3: TGCGCCAGCAGCTTGATTTCCAGATACGAGCAGTACTTC. Its translation is CASSLISRYEQYF.